Here is one TCR beta chain with its context. Its antigen remains unknown. This record comes from a study of T cell clonotyping in hematopoietic cell transplantation. The time point was: recipient sample about 28 days before transplant, after cytoreduction. Recipients were bled about 28 days pretransplant and at posttransplant days 30, 100, 180. The CDR3 contains 16 residues. Trimming at V came to 5 bases and at J to 7 bases, leaving 8 bases not matched to a gene. Looked up from germline, CDR1 is LNHDA and CDR2 is SQIVND (reference sequence). General observations from the study: Few recipient clonotypes overlapped donors; over 95% were de novo at given depth. Pathologically expanded recipient clonotypes increased progressively from day 30 to day 180 as diversity fell.

Clones were sequenced by immunoSEQ multiplex PCR, and TCRdb holds only the in-frame ones, with some missing. The sample lists about 6,900 clones, about 97% occurring once. The TCR was taken from a man in his 70s with acute myeloid leukemia. Some clones in this sample may be carry-over from other donors' samples. This specimen was peripheral blood mononuclear cells, taken before stem cell transplant. The chain is built from TRBV19 and TRBJ1-6; 10 bases match TRBD1. CDR3 residues: CASSSSGQGRNSPLHF. CDR3 sequence (DNA): TGTGCCAGTAGTTCATCGGGACAGGGGCGGAATTCACCCCTCCACTTT. Filled out from reference TRBV19 and TRBJ1-6, the complete variable domain reads DGGITQSPKYLFRKEGQNVTLSCEQNLNHDAMYWYRQDPGQGLRLIYYSQIVNDFQKGDIAEGYSVSREKKESFPLTVTSAQKNPTAFYLCASSSSGQGRNSPLHFGNGTRLTVT.